This T cell receptor (beta chain) is from a study of T cell responses to AZD1222 COVID-19 vaccine. Findings of the study overall: Close to half of all spike-specific TCRs reportedly target regions of the variants that are unmutated.

Sequenced by immunoSEQ multiplex PCR; TCRdb stores in-frame clones only, minus some. The sample lists about 160,000 clones, approximately 94% seen once, with roughly 4.6% in the top ten. On this clone itself: The antigen is not known.

V was clipped by 2 bases and J by 1 base, with 8 bases between them. From germline, CDR1 is PRHDT and CDR2 FYEKMQ (reference sequence). This CDR3 contains 14 residues. The sequencing used peripheral blood, collected 28 days after the second AZD1222 dose. This chain uses TRBV13 with TRBJ1-1, with D uncertain. The TCR comes from an adult who received the AZD1222 COVID-19 vaccine. The CDR3 region has the DNA TGTGCCAGCAGCTTATTTCGACCGAACACTGAAGCTTTCTTT. Translated, it gives CASSLFRPNTEAFF.